The rows below give T cell receptor beta chains drawn from one sample of a study of Ad26.COV2.S vaccination and SARS-CoV-2 variants. Repertoires were generated with immunoSEQ multiplex PCR, while TCRdb's copy carries only in-frame clones and drops some. Seen here are hundreds of thousands of clones, 70% to 90% observed once, and the top ten hold roughly 1.5%. The input for sequencing was peripheral blood, taken in a trial of Ad26.COV2.S vaccine versus placebo. These receptors all stem from a person between 18 and 60 years old who received the Ad26.COV2.S COVID-19 vaccine or a placebo. Both conserved end residues are trimmed from each CDR3. The order of the fields is V gene, D gene, J gene, CDR3 protein. The D gene is left open where the match is weak.

TRBV7-2	.	TRBJ2-7	ASSAHSYEQY
TRBV11-2	.	TRBJ2-3	ASSSWREGTGTQY
TRBV24-1	.	TRBJ2-3	ATSDPLTDTQY
TRBV5-1	TRBD1	TRBJ2-2	ASSGGQGTGELF
TRBV4-3	TRBD1	TRBJ2-3	ASSLDRNTDTQY
TRBV6-5	TRBD1	TRBJ1-2	ASREGQGMEGYT
TRBV10-3	.	TRBJ2-7	AIRTERSYEQY
TRBV18	TRBD1	TRBJ1-6	ASSPNTGGGVNSPLH
TRBV6-5	.	TRBJ2-7	ASSYSGTVAYEQY
TRBV12-3/TRBV12-4	.	TRBJ2-7	ASSLGHRYEQY
TRBV5-4	TRBD2	TRBJ2-5	ASSLGGLAAQETQY
TRBV5-8	.	TRBJ2-3	ASSPAFSTDTQY
TRBV7-2	TRBD2	TRBJ2-1	ASSDGLAGPGDEQF
TRBV24-1	.	TRBJ2-1	ATSINSPNEQF
TRBV5-6	.	TRBJ2-7	ASSLGLEQY
TRBV6-5	TRBD2	TRBJ2-7	ASTRAGGSYEQY
TRBV6-6	TRBD2	TRBJ2-7	ASSPGGSHEQY
TRBV2	.	TRBJ1-2	ASSEEGIVYGYT
TRBV11-2	.	TRBJ2-7	ASSFGAQQY
TRBV7-7	.	TRBJ2-1	ASSLDLGRSNEQF
TRBV7-6	.	TRBJ2-5	ASSSGGAGIETQY
TRBV3-1/TRBV3-2	TRBD2	TRBJ2-1	ASSQVGLAGQF
TRBV3-1/TRBV3-2	.	TRBJ2-5	ASSLDREETQY
TRBV5-1	.	TRBJ2-6	ASSLSLQRGSGANVLT
TRBV10-3	.	TRBJ1-4	AISRDGTNEKLF
TRBV7-2	TRBD1	TRBJ2-7	ASSLAGQATYEQY
TRBV30	TRBD2	TRBJ2-1	AVGTSGRAGEQF
TRBV2	TRBD1	TRBJ2-3	ASSGGQGAADTQY
TRBV5-1	.	TRBJ2-7	ASSLGTAFYEQY
TRBV6-6	TRBD1	TRBJ1-5	ASSGGDRGHNQPQH
TRBV7-9	TRBD2	TRBJ2-3	ASSLTSVRTDTQY
TRBV7-2	TRBD2	TRBJ2-1	ASIDSGRAYNEQF
TRBV7-2	.	TRBJ1-6	ASSYGGSPLH
TRBV7-8	.	TRBJ2-1	ASSSPHEQF
TRBV3-1/TRBV3-2	TRBD2	TRBJ2-7	ASSRAPLAGGSYEQY
TRBV6-5	.	TRBJ1-1	ASRLGTEAF
TRBV7-9	.	TRBJ1-1	ASSFNPGLNTEAF
TRBV3-1/TRBV3-2	.	TRBJ2-2	ASSQGGGLANTGELF
TRBV5-4	TRBD1	TRBJ2-7	ASSPDRGPYEQY
TRBV6-4	.	TRBJ1-6	ASRDPLPTNSPLH
TRBV29-1	.	TRBJ1-2	SVELTGGIGYT
TRBV19	.	TRBJ2-2	ASTGPGDTGELF
TRBV11-2	.	TRBJ2-3	ASSLARGVTDTQY
TRBV19	.	TRBJ1-1	ASSVTRDTEAF
TRBV5-1	.	TRBJ2-7	ASSLWEAASQQY
TRBV5-1	.	TRBJ1-1	ASSVVERGTEAF
TRBV7-2	TRBD2	TRBJ2-3	ASSLEGSGGLQY
TRBV6-6	.	TRBJ2-2	ASRRGAGELF
TRBV5-1	.	TRBJ2-7	ASSLGGADEQY
TRBV7-8	.	TRBJ2-3	ASSPWLVTQY
TRBV3-1/TRBV3-2	.	TRBJ2-7	ASSGYTYEQY
TRBV3-1/TRBV3-2	.	TRBJ2-1	ASSRGWWDGNEQF
TRBV7-2	.	TRBJ1-4	ASSLEGGGNEKLF
TRBV9	.	TRBJ2-7	ARRQPPRGLTYEQY
TRBV9	.	TRBJ1-1	ASSVLSPLEETEAF
TRBV7-9	.	TRBJ1-2	ASSRFRDFGYT
TRBV30	TRBD2	TRBJ2-7	AWSVGTSGGYEQY